The entry below describes one T cell receptor (beta chain). This clonotype was detected only once. The clone's antigen remains unknown. Per-base quality was not reported, and no clone a single base away is much larger than it. V trim: 2 bases; J trim: 6 bases; unmatched bases: 6. Including cysteine and phenylalanine, the CDR3 has 13 amino acids. Kept here is only the CDR3 DNA, which spans 39 bases and is read in frame from base 1. Based on the germline V gene, the CDR1 and CDR2 sequences are SQVTM and ANQGSEA. This specimen comes from a study of human T cells and chemical hapten exposure listed by TCRdb under 2021. For the study in its entirety: For sensitization, 2% DPC in acetone was applied to a roughly 2 cm by roughly 2 cm area of upper inner arm skin. Throughout the roughly 23-week study period, patients were also given weekly therapeutic DPC doses on the scalp. Patch testing was performed on the upper back with Finn chambers containing 0.01% DPC, and the patch tests were scored after 6 days according to International Contact Dermatitis Research Group standards. The patient cohort, mostly female, included alopecia areata with under or over 50% scalp involvement, alopecia totalis and alopecia universalis. Libraries were pooled for sequencing, and per-sample TCR yields varied mainly because of small differences in library volumes within the pool. This study followed changes in the peripheral blood TCR repertoire in vivo during primary and secondary sensitization of alopecia patients to the hapten diphenylcyclopropenone (DPC). Patient blood was sampled pre-sensitization (week 0) and at 2, 6 and about 24 weeks after DPC sensitization. For TCR sequencing, blood came from 25 to 30 alopecia patients at anywhere from one to four time points (pre-sensitization, 2, 6 and 24 weeks). Results and caveats for the whole study, not just this receptor: DPC sensitization did not change how many TCRs were above 1 in 1000 frequency, and no evidence was found of alterations in global repertoire structure. After repeated subsampling, the strength of the expansion versus patch-test correlation and the threshold at which it became significant changed. Because every patient had alopecia, a presumed autoimmune disease, the patients' immune response might differ from that of healthy individuals. Patch test score was positively correlated with the number of PT1 expanded TCRs, with significance at thresholds 8, 16 and 32 but not at 4. Compared with pre-sensitization or healthy control sets, expanded TCRs formed significantly more large CDR3 similarity clusters, which is consistent with antigen-driven responses.

The sample's time point label, in plain terms: patch test 1, 2 weeks after DPC sensitization. What the treatment or condition label conveys for this sample: therapeutic diphenylcyclopropenone sensitization with weekly scalp DPC. At each patch-test visit, blood was drawn before the patch test was applied. Patients were considered eligible if aged 18 to 70, diagnosed with alopecia and deemed suitable for DPC therapy, and patients were excluded if pregnant. Total RNA was extracted from unfractionated whole blood that had been collected in Tempus Blood RNA tubes. Library preparation was by RACE. Sequencing relied on a NextSeq 500. During library preparation, unique molecular identifiers were attached to individual cDNA molecules so that TCRs could be counted quantitatively and reproducibly. Both TCR alpha and TCR beta chains were sequenced from each blood RNA sample. Per the authors' processing: A median of roughly 100,000 TCRs per sample was observed, with a range of roughly 23,224 to 700,000. V, J and CDR3 annotation of the TCR reads was carried out using the Decombinator software suite. For PS versus PT1 abundance plots, all samples were subsampled to the same number of TCRs (28,000). TCRs were defined as expanded if absent before sensitization and observed at least eight times at the 2-week time point. The public reads were reprocessed in TCRdb via fastp at Q25 and MiXCR, keeping in-frame beta chains. Rows matching on CDR3 protein sequence are summarized as one entry with the most common DNA and genes. TCRdb, rather than the study authors, made the V and J calls. Within this sample are fewer than 150,000 distinct CDR3 sequences, with roughly an eighth of them counted one time only. 0.9% to 0.95% of the sample is in the top ten clones.

The sequenced sample was whole blood, obtained in connection with sensitization to the hapten diphenylcyclopropenone (DPC). The TCR comes from a young man with alopecia areata. Some clones in this sample may be carry-over from other donors' samples. The chain couples TRBV29-1 to TRBJ1-1, and 7 bases in between align with TRBD1. Read as DNA, the sequence is TGCAGCGTTGAAATCTACAGGGGCCCTGAAGCTTTCTTT. It encodes CSVEIYRGPEAFF.